This T cell receptor (beta chain) was retrieved from a study of cytomegalovirus exposure and HLA in healthy donors. For the study at large: Some 85 million unique TCRs, all from HLA-typed donors, were included in an early release of the data. In terms of ancestry, the Caucasian-associated cluster contained 81% of the 398 genotyped donors.

PCR amplification relied on 60 Vbeta primers (plus 13 Jbeta primers). Assay used: immunoSEQ multiplex PCR; TCRdb lists only in-frame clones, some missing. The sample shows tens of thousands of clones, more than 75% of them seen only once. This receptor was taken from a boy aged 5-17 years in good health and CMV-seronegative. The specimen sequenced was PBMCs.

The CDR3 nucleotides are TGTGCCAGCAGCCTCGAGGGCGCAACTAATGAAAAACTGTTTTTT. Translated, it gives CASSLEGATNEKLFF. V and J are TRBV6-5 and TRBJ1-4; D is ambiguous. The V end lost 6 bases, the J end lost 0 bases, and 11 bases lay between the germline ends. The CDR3 covers 15 residues. Germline V gene data show CDR1 as MNHEY and CDR2 as SVGAGI.